This T cell receptor (beta chain) was identified during a study of blood T cell repertoires in COVID-19. Study summary: Samples taken during acute and convalescent COVID-19 were collected in the United States, Italy and Spain.

Germline V gene lookup returns CDR1 SGHRS and CDR2 YFSETQ. The CDR3 has 16 amino acids. V lost 4 bases and J lost 2; bases outside the gene matches: 6. Profiled with immunoSEQ multiplex PCR; TCRdb holds only in-frame clones, not every one. The table lists about 87,000 clones, around nine tenths of them singletons. This chain joins TRBV5-1 and TRBJ1-6; 7 nucleotides match TRBD1. What was sequenced was peripheral blood. The source is a woman older than 75 with acute or convalescent COVID-19. DNA of the CDR3: TGCGCCAGCAGCCAACAGGGGTGGCCCTATAATTCACCCCTCCACTTT. It yields the protein CASSQQGWPYNSPLHF.